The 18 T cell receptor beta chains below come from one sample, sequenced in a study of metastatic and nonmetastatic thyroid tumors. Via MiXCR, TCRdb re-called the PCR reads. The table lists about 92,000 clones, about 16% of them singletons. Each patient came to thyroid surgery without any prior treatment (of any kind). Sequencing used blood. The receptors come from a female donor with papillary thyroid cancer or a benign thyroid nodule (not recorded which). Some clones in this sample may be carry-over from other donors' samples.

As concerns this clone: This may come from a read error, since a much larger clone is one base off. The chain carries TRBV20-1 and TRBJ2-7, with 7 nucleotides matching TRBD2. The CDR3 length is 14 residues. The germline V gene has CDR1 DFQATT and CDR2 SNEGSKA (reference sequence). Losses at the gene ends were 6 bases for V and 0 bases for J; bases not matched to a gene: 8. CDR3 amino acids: CSAKGGVCSYEQYF. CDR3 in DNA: TGCAGTGCGAAGGGAGGGGTGTGCTCCTACGAGCAGTACTTC.

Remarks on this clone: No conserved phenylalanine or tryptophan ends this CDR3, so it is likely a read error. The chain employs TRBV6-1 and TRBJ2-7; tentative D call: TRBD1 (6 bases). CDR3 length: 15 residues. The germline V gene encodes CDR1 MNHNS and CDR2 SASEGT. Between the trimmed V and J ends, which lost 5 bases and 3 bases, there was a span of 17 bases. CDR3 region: CASSPYETGNYEQYL. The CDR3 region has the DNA TGTGCCAGCAGTCCATACGAAACAGGGAACTACGAGCAGTACCTA.

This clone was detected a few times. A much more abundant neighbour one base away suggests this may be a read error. The CDR3 region has the DNA TGTGCCAGCCTTCGGGACAGTGTACGCTACAAGCAGTACTTC. This gives the protein CASLRDSVRYKQYF. This chain connects TRBV6-1 to TRBJ2-7, with TRBD1 matching 7 bases. CDR3 length: 14 amino acids. In germline, CDR1 is MNHNS, CDR2 SASEGT.

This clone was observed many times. The CDR3 bases are TGCAGCGTGGACAGGGAATCCTATGGCTACACCTTC. Translated: CSVDRESYGYTF. The rearrangement joins TRBV29-1 to TRBJ1-2, with 8 positions matching TRBD1. The V gene end was trimmed by 6 bases and the J gene end by 4 bases; junction bases not matched to a gene: 4. Per the germline V gene, CDR1 is SQVTM and CDR2 is ANQGSEA. The CDR3 covers 12 residues.

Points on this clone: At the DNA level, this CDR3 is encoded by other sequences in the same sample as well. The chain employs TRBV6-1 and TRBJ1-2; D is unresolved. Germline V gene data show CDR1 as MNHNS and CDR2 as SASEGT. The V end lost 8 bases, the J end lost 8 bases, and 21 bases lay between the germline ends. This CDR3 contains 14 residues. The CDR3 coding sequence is TGTGCCAGCCGGGGTGGTACGGCGGCCTCCGGCTACACCTTC. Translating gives CASRGGTAASGYTF.

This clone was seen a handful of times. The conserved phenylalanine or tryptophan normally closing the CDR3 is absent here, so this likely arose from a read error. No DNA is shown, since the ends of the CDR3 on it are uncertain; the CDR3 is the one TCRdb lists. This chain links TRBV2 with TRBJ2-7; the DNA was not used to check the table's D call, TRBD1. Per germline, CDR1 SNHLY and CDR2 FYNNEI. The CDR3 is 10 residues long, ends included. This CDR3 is CASSDRRGTH.

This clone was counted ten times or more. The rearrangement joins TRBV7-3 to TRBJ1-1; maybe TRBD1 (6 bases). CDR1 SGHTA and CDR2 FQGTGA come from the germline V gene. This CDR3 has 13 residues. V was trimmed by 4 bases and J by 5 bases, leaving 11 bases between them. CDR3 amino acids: CASSSRGGTEAFF. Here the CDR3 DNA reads TGTGCCAGCAGCTCCCGAGGGGGAACTGAAGCTTTCTTT. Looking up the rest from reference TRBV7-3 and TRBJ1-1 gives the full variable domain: GAGVSQTPSNKVTEKGKYVELRCDPISGHTALYWYRQSLGQGPEFLIYFQGTGAADDSGLPNDRFFAVRPEGSVSTLKIQRTERGDSAVYLCASSSRGGTEAFFGQGTRLTVV.

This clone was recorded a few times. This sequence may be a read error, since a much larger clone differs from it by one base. CDR3 coding DNA: TGTGCCAGCAGGCCACAACAGGGGGTCACAGATACGCAGTATTTT. Amino acids: CASRPQQGVTDTQYF. This chain uses TRBV6-1 with TRBJ2-3; the match to TRBD1 covers 8 bases. Per germline, CDR1 MNHNS and CDR2 SASEGT. The CDR3 covers 15 residues. V lost 6 bases to trimming and J lost 2 bases; unmatched junction nucleotides: 7.

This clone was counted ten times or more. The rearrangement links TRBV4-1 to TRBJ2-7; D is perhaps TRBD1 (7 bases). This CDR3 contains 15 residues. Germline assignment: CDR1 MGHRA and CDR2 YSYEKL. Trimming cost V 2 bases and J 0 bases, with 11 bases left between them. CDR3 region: CASSQRQGGSYEQYF. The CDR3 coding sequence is TGCGCCAGCAGCCAAAGACAGGGAGGCTCCTACGAGCAGTACTTC.

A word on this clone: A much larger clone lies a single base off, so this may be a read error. The CDR3 here is CSAPFPTAGSTEAFF. In DNA form, the CDR3 reads TGCAGTGCTCCCTTTCCGACAGCGGGGTCCACTGAAGCTTTCTTT. The V and J genes are TRBV20-1 and TRBJ1-1; D may be TRBD1 (5 bases). The CDR3 spans 15 residues. The ends were cut back, 5 bases at V and 4 bases at J, with 20 bases in the middle. Per the germline V gene, CDR1 is DFQATT and CDR2 is SNEGSKA (reference sequence).

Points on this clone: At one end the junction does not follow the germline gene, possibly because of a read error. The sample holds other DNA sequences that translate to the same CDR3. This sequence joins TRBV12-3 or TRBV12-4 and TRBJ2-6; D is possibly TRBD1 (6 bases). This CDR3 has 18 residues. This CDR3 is CASSEYGTGISGANVLTF. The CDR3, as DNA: TGTGCCAGCAGCGAATACGGTACAGGGATTTCTGGTGCCAACGTCCTGACTTTC.

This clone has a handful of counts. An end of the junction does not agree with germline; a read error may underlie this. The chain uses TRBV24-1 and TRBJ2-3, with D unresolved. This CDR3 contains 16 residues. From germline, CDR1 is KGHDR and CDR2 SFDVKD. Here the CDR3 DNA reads TGTGCCACCAGTGATTTTCTTTACTCCCGCACATATACGCAGTATTTT. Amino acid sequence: CATSDFLYSRTYTQYF.

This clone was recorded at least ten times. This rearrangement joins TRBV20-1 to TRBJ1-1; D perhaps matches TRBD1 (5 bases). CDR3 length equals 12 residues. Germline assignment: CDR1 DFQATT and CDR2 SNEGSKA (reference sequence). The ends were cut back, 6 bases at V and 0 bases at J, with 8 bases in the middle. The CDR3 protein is CSAEGMNTEAFF. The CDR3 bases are TGCAGTGCCGAGGGGATGAACACTGAAGCTTTCTTT.

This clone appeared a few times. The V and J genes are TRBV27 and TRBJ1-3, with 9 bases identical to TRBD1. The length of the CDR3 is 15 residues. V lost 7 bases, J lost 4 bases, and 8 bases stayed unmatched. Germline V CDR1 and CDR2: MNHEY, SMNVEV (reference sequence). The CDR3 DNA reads TGTGCCAGCACCCCGGGACAGGGAGGGGGAAACACCATATATTTT. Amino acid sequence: CASTPGQGGGNTIYF.

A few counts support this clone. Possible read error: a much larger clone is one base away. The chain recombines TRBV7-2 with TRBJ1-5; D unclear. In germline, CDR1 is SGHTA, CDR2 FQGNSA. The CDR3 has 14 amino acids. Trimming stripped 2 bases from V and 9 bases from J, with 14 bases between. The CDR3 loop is CASSLRLIGSPQHF. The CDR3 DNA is TGTGCCAGCAGCTTAAGATTAATAGGGTCGCCCCAGCATTTT.

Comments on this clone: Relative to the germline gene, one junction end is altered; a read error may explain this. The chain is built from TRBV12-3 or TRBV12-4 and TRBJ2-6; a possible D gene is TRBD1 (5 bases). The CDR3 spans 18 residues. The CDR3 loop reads CASSLGRMWSSGANFLTF. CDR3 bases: TGTGCCAGCAGTTTAGGAAGAATGTGGAGCTCTGGGGCCAACTTCCTGACTTTC.

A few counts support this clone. CDR3 bases: TGCAGTGCTGAGACAGAAAATTTCTATGGCTACACCTTC. Protein sequence: CSAETENFYGYTF. The chain employs TRBV20-1 and TRBJ1-2, with a weak D call TRBD1 (5 bases). This CDR3 has 13 amino acids. Germline lookup yields CDR1 DFQATT and CDR2 SNEGSKA (reference sequence). V lost 5 bases and J lost 4, with 14 bases in between.

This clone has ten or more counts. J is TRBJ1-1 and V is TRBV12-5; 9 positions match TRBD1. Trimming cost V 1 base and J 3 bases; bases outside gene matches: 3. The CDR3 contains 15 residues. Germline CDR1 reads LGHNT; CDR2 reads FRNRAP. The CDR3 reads CASGLETGGDTEAFF. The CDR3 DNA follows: TGTGCTAGTGGTTTGGAGACAGGGGGGGACACTGAAGCTTTCTTT.